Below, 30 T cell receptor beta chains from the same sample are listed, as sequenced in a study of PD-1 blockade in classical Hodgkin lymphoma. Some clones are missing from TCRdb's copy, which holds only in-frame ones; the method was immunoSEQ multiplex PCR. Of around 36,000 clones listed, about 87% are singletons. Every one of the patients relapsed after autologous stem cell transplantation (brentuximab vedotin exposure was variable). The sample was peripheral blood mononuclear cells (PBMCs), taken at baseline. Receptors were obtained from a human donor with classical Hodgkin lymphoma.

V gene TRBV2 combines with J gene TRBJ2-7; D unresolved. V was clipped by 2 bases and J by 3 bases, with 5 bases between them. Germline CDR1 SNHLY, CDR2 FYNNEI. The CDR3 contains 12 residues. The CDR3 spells CASSELGYEQYF. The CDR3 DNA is TGTGCCAGCAGTGAATTGGGCTACGAGCAGTACTTC.

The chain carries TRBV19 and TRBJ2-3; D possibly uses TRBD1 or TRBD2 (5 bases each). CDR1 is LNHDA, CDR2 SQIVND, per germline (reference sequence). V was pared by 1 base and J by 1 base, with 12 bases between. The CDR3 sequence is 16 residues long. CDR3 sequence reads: CASSIVVGVGTDTQYF. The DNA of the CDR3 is TGTGCCAGTAGTATAGTCGTGGGGGTGGGCACAGATACGCAGTATTTT.

CDR3 region: CASSSLAGGTDTQYF. As DNA, the CDR3 is TGCGCCAGCAGCTCCCTAGCGGGGGGAACAGATACGCAGTATTTT. This chain uses TRBV5-1 with TRBJ2-3; 11 bases are a match to TRBD2. The V gene end was trimmed by 3 bases and the J gene end by 3 bases; junction bases not matched to a gene: 3. The CDR3 runs to 15 residues. Germline-derived CDR1 and CDR2 are SGHRS and YFSETQ.

CDR3 loop: CASSPEGSSGNTIYF. The CDR3 nucleotides are TGTGCCAGCTCACCTGAAGGGAGCTCTGGAAACACCATATATTTT. V gene TRBV18 combines with J gene TRBJ1-3; D call uncertain. The germline V gene has CDR1 KGHSH and CDR2 LQKENI. Trimming removed 3 bases at V and 0 bases at J, with 9 bases between. The CDR3 loop spans 15 amino acids.

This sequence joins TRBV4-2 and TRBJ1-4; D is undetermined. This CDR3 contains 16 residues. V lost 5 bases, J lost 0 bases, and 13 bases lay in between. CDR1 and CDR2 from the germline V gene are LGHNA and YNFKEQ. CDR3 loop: CASSSHSEATNEKLFF. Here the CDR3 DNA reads TGTGCCAGCAGCTCCCACTCGGAAGCAACTAATGAAAAACTGTTTTTT.

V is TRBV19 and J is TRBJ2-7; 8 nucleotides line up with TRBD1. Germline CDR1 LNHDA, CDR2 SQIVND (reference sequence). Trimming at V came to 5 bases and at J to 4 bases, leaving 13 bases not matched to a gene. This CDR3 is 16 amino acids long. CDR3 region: CASSPEGQGGLYEQYF. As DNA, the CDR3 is TGTGCCAGTAGTCCCGAAGGACAGGGCGGATTGTACGAGCAGTACTTC.

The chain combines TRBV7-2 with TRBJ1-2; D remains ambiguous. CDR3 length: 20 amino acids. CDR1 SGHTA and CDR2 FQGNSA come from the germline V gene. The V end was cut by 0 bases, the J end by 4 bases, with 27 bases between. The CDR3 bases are TGTGCCAGCAGCTTAGCGCGGGTAGCATTGAACCAATTGGTCGGCTATGGCTACACCTTC. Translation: CASSLARVALNQLVGYGYTF.

This chain's CDR3 is CASSVGSAGAYEQYF. The CDR3, as DNA: TGTGCCAGCAGCGTAGGGTCGGCAGGGGCCTACGAGCAGTACTTC. The J gene is TRBJ2-7, the V gene TRBV9; D may be TRBD1 (6 bases). The CDR3 spans 15 residues. Germline CDR1 reads SGDLS; CDR2 reads YYNGEE. Trimming took off 0 bases at V and 2 bases at J, with 12 bases between the two ends.

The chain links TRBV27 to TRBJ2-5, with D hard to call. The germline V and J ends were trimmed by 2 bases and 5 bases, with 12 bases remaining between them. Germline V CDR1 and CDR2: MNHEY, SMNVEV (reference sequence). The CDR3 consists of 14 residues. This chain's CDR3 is CASSLGVTGETQYF. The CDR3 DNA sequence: TGTGCCAGCAGTTTAGGGGTTACCGGGGAGACCCAGTACTTC.

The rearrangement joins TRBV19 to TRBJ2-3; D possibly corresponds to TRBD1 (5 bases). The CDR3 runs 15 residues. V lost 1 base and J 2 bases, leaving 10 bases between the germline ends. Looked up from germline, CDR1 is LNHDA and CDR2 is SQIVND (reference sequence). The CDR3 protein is CASSIVGEPTDTQYF. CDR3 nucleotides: TGTGCCAGTAGTATAGTAGGGGAACCCACAGATACGCAGTATTTT.

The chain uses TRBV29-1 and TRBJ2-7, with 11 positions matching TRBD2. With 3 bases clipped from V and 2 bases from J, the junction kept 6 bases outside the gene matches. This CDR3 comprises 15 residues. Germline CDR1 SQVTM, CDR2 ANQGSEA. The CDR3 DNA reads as TGCAGCGTTGAGGGGCTAGCGGGAGGAACCTACGAGCAGTACTTC. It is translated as CSVEGLAGGTYEQYF.

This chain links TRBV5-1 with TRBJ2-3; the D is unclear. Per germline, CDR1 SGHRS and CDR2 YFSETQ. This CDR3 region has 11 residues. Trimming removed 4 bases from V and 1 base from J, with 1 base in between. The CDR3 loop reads CASSRTDTQYF. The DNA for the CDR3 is TGCGCCAGCAGCCGCACAGATACGCAGTATTTT.

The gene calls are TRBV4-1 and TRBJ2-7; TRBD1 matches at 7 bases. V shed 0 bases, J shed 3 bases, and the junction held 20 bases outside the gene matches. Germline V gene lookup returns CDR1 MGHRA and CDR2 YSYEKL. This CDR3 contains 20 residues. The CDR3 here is CASSQDTTPGGMRLYYEQYF. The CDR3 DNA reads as TGCGCCAGCAGCCAAGATACGACCCCAGGGGGTATGAGGCTTTACTACGAGCAGTACTTC.

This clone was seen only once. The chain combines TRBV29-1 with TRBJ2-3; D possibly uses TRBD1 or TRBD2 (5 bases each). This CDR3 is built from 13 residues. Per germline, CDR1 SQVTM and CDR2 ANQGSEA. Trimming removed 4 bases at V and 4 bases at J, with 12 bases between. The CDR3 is CSVAPGGADTQYF. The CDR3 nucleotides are TGCAGCGTTGCACCTGGGGGTGCAGATACGCAGTATTTT.

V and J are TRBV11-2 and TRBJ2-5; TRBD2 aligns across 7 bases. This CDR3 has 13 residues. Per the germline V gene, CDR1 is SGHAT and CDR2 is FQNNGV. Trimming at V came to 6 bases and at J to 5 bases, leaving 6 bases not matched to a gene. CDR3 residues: CASSREDGETQYF. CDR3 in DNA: TGTGCCAGCAGTCGGGAGGATGGGGAGACCCAGTACTTC.

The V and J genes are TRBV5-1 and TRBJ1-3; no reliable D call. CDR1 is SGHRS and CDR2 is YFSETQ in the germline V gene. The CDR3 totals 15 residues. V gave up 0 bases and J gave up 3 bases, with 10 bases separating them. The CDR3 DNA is TGCGCCAGCAGCTTGGTTGGCGTAGGTGGAAACACCATATATTTT. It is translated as CASSLVGVGGNTIYF.

Here the CDR3 DNA reads TGTGCCAGCTCACTCCCGGGACTAGATTCGGATACGCAGTATTTT. As protein: CASSLPGLDSDTQYF. The rearrangement joins TRBV18 to TRBJ2-3, with TRBD2 identical over 8 bases. The CDR3 spans 15 residues. Germline assignment: CDR1 KGHSH and CDR2 LQKENI. V shed 4 bases and J 6 bases; nucleotides not matched to a gene: 9.

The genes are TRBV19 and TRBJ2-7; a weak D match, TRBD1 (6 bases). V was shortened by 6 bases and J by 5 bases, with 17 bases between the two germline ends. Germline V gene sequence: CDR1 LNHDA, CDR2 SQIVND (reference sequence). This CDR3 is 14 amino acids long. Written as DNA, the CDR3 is TGTGCCAGTAGCACTCCCACGACAGGCGACGAGCAGTACTTC. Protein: CASSTPTTGDEQYF. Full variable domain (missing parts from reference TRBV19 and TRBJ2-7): DGGITQSPKYLFRKEGQNVTLSCEQNLNHDAMYWYRQDPGQGLRLIYYSQIVNDFQKGDIAEGYSVSREKKESFPLTVTSAQKNPTAFYLCASSTPTTGDEQYFGPGTRLTVT.

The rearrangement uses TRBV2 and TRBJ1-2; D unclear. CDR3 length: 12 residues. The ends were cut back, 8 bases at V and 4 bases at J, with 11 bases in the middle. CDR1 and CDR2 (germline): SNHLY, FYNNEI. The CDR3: CASRQSGYGYTF. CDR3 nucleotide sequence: TGTGCCAGCCGTCAAAGTGGCTATGGCTACACCTTC. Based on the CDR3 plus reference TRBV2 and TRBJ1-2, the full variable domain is EPEVTQTPSHQVTQMGQEVILRCVPISNHLYFYWYRQILGQKVEFLVSFYNNEISEKSEIFDDQFSVERPDGSNFTLKIRSTKLEDSAMYFCASRQSGYGYTFGSGTRLTVV.

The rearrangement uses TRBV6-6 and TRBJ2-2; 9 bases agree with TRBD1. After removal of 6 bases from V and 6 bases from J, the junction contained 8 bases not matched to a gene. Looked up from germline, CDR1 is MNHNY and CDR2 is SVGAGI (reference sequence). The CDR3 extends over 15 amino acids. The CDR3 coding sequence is TGTGCCAGCAGCAACAGGGGGCCTCTTTCCGGGGAGCTGTTTTTT. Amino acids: CASSNRGPLSGELFF.

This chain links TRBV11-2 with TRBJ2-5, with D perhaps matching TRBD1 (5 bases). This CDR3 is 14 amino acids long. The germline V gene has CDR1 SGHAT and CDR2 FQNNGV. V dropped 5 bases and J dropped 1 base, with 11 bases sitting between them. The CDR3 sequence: CASSQGLIQETQYF. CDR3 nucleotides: TGTGCCAGCAGCCAGGGCCTGATCCAAGAGACCCAGTACTTC.

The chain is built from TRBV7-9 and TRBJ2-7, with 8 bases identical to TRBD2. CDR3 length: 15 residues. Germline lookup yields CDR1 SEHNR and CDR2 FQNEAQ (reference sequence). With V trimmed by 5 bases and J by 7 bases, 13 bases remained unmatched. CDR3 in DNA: TGTGCCAGCAGCCAAGGGACTAGTTTGTCGGGAGAGCAGTACTTC. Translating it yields CASSQGTSLSGEQYF.

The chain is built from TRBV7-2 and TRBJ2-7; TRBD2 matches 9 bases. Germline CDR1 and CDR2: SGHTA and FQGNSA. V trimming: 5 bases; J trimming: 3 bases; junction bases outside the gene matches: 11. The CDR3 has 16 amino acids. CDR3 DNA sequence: TGTGCCAGCAGCCTAGGGGCTAGCGGGGCCCTCTACGAGCAGTACTTC. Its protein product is CASSLGASGALYEQYF. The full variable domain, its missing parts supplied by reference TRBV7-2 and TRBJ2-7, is GAGVSQSPSNKVTEKGKDVELRCDPISGHTALYWYRQSLGQGLEFLIYFQGNSAPDKSGLPSDRFSAERTGGSVSTLTIQRTQQEDSAVYLCASSLGASGALYEQYFGPGTRLTVT.

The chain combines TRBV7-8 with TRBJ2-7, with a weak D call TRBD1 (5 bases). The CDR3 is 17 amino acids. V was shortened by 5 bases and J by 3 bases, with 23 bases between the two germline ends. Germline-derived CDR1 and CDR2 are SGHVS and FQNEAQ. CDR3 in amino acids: CASSRTGSRQGHYEQYF. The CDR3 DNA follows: TGTGCCAGCAGCCGAACGGGCAGCCGACAAGGACACTACGAGCAGTACTTC.

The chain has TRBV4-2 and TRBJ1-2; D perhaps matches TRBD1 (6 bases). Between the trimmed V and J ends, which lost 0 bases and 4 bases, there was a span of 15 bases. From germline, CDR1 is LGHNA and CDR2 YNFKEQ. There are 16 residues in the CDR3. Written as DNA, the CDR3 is TGTGCCAGCAGCCAAGATTTCGCGGGGGCTTTCTATGGCTACACCTTC. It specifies CASSQDFAGAFYGYTF.

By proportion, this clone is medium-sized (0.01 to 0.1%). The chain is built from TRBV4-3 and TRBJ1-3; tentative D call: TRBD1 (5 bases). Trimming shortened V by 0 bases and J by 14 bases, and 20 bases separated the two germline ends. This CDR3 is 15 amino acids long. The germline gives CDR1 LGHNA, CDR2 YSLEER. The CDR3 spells CASSQDRDSSSLLYF. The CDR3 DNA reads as TGCGCCAGCAGCCAAGACCGGGACTCCAGCTCCCTTTTATATTTT.

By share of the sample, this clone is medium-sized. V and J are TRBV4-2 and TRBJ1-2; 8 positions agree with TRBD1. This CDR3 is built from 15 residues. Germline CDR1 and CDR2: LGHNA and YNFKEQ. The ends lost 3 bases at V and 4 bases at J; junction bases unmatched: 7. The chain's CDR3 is CASSHTGQGGYGYTF. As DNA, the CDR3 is TGTGCCAGCAGCCATACCGGACAGGGAGGCTATGGCTACACCTTC.

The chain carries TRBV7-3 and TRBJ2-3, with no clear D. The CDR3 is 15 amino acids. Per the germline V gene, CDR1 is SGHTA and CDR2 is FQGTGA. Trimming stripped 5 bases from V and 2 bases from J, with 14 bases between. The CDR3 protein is CASSPKDGFTDTQYF. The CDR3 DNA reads TGTGCCAGCAGCCCCAAGGACGGTTTCACAGATACGCAGTATTTT. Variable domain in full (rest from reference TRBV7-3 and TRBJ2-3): GAGVSQTPSNKVTEKGKYVELRCDPISGHTALYWYRQSLGQGPEFLIYFQGTGAADDSGLPNDRFFAVRPEGSVSTLKIQRTERGDSAVYLCASSPKDGFTDTQYFGPGTRLTVL.

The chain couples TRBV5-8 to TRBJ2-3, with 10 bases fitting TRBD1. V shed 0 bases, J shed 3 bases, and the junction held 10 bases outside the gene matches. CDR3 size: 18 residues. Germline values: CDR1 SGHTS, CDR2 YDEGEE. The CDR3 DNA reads TGTGCCAGCAGCTTGGGATACCCCCGGGACAGGGGAACAGATACGCAGTATTTT. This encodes CASSLGYPRDRGTDTQYF.

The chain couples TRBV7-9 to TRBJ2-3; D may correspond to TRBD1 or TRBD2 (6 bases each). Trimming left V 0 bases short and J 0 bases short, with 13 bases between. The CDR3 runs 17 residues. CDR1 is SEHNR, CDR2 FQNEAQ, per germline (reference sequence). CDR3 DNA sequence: TGTGCCAGCAGCTTAGCGGACGGGGGCCATAGCACAGATACGCAGTATTTT. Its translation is CASSLADGGHSTDTQYF.